This is a list of T cell receptor beta chains from one sample in a study of cytomegalovirus exposure and HLA in healthy donors. Profiling relied on immunoSEQ multiplex PCR, and the TCRdb table lists in-frame clones only, not all of them. The sample holds 100,000 to 150,000 clones, roughly 89% seen once. The sample consisted of PBMCs. These receptor sequences come from a woman aged 18-30 years in good health and CMV-seronegative. Both conserved end residues are part of each CDR3. D genes are given only for firm matches. Rows give clone size only sometimes, using once, few, many, or a class for an expanded clone.

TRBV4-1	TRBJ2-3	.	.	CASSQGRGRGTPDTQYF	TGCGCCAGCAGCCAAGGACGTGGGCGCGGGACCCCAGATACGCAGTATTTT
TRBV5-1	TRBJ2-7	TRBD1	few	CASSSGGYEQYF	TGCGCCAGCAGCTCAGGGGGCTACGAGCAGTACTTC
TRBV29-1	TRBJ1-2	.	once	CSVEDRVDYGYTF	TGCAGCGTTGAAGACAGGGTGGACTATGGCTACACCTTC
TRBV11-2	TRBJ2-2	TRBD2	few	CASSLRSGGLLDTGELFF	TGTGCCAGCAGCTTACGTAGCGGGGGACTTTTGGACACCGGGGAGCTGTTTTTT
TRBV7-8	TRBJ2-7	.	.	CASSLSGSGVPYEQYF	TGTGCCAGCAGCTTAAGTGGGTCAGGGGTCCCCTACGAGCAGTACTTC
TRBV2	TRBJ1-1	.	.	CASSDGASNTEAFF	TGTGCCAGCAGTGATGGGGCCAGTAACACTGAAGCTTTCTTT
TRBV7-8	TRBJ1-3	.	once	CATGPSGNTIYF	TGTGCCACCGGTCCCTCTGGAAACACCATATATTTT
TRBV7-9	TRBJ2-5	.	few	CASSLSRLTYQETQYF	TGTGCCAGCAGCTTGTCGAGACTTACGTACCAAGAGACCCAGTACTTC
TRBV10-3	TRBJ1-5	.	once	CAISGGRIDSNQPQHF	TGTGCCATCAGTGGGGGCAGGATTGATAGCAATCAGCCCCAGCATTTT
TRBV2	TRBJ1-3	.	.	CASSPYNSGNTIYF	TGTGCCAGCAGTCCGTACAACTCTGGAAACACCATATATTTT
TRBV30	TRBJ1-5	.	once	CAWSLAVNGPQHF	TGTGCCTGGAGTTTGGCGGTCAATGGGCCCCAGCATTTT
TRBV6-1	TRBJ2-1	TRBD2	.	CASSGRGVPGEQFF	TGTGCCAGCAGTGGGCGGGGGGTGCCGGGGGAGCAGTTCTTC
TRBV18	TRBJ2-2	.	.	CASSPWSTNTGELFF	TGTGCCAGCTCACCCTGGAGTACGAACACCGGGGAGCTGTTTTTT
TRBV18	TRBJ1-1	.	.	CASSPPSMRDTEAFF	TGTGCCAGCTCACCACCCTCGATGCGGGACACTGAAGCTTTCTTT
TRBV19	TRBJ1-5	TRBD1	.	CASSSRSGTANQPQHF	TGTGCCAGTAGTTCCCGTTCCGGGACAGCCAATCAGCCCCAGCATTTT
TRBV5-6	TRBJ1-2	.	.	CASSLREYGYTF	TGTGCCAGCAGCTTGAGAGAATATGGCTACACCTTC
TRBV5-1	TRBJ2-1	.	.	CASSSTGSSYNEQFF	TGCGCCAGCAGCTCAACAGGGAGCTCCTACAATGAGCAGTTCTTC
TRBV11-1	TRBJ1-1	.	.	CASSLIGNTEAFF	TGTGCCAGCAGCTTGATCGGGAACACTGAAGCTTTCTTT
TRBV5-1	TRBJ2-7	TRBD2	.	CASSSGAGGPWEQYF	TGCGCCAGCAGCTCCGGGGCGGGGGGGCCTTGGGAGCAGTACTTC
TRBV7-3	TRBJ1-3	.	.	CASSSREGGNTIYF	TGTGCCAGCAGCTCCCGGGAAGGTGGAAACACCATATATTTT